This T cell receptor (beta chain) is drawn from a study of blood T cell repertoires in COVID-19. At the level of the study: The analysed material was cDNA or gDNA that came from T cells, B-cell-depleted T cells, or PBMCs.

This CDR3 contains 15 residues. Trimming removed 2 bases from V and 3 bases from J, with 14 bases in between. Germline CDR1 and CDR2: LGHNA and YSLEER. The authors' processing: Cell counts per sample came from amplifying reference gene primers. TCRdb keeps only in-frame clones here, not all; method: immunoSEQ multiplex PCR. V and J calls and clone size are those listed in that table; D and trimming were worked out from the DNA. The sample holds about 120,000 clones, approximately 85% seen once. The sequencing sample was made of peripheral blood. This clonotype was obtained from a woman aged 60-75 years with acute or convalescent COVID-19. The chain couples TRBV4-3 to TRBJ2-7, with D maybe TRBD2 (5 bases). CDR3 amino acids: CASSQTASLNYEQYF. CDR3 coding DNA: TGCGCCAGCAGCCAAACCGCTAGCCTCAACTACGAGCAGTACTTC.